What follows are 3 T cell receptor beta chains derived from one specimen sequenced in a study of human T cells and chemical hapten exposure. The time point here: patch test 3, about 24 weeks after DPC sensitization. Indicated treatment: therapeutic diphenylcyclopropenone sensitization with weekly scalp DPC. MiXCR was run by TCRdb on the RACE reads, yielding one entry per CDR3 protein. This sample has approximately 71,000 distinct CDR3 sequences, with roughly 11% found just once. The sequences come from whole blood, collected in connection with sensitization to the hapten diphenylcyclopropenone (DPC). The origin of the receptors is a woman aged 45-59 years with alopecia areata. Some clones in this sample may be carry-over from other donors' samples.

This clonotype was seen at least ten times. The V gene is TRBV20-1, the J gene TRBJ2-7, with 9 positions matching TRBD1. This CDR3 contains 13 residues. Germline V gene lookup returns CDR1 DFQATT and CDR2 SNEGSKA (reference sequence). V trimming: 5 bases; J trimming: 3 bases; junction bases outside the gene matches: 5. CDR3: CSAALGQGYEQYF. CDR3 sequence (DNA): TGCAGTGCTGCCCTGGGACAGGGCTACGAGCAGTACTTC.

This chain links TRBV19 with TRBJ2-1, with TRBD2 identical over 7 bases. Germline values: CDR1 LNHDA, CDR2 SQIVND (reference sequence). Germline trimming cut 5 bases from V and 4 bases from J; bases unmatched to any gene: 11. There are 16 residues in the CDR3. CDR3 sequence reads: CASSDGGGSRYNEQFF. DNA for the CDR3: TGTGCCAGTAGTGATGGAGGCGGGAGTAGGTACAATGAGCAGTTCTTC.

V usage is TRBV4-3 and J usage is TRBJ2-3; 15 nucleotides align to TRBD2. Germline V lookup: CDR1 LGHNA, CDR2 YSLEER. The CDR3 has 17 residues. The ends lost 0 bases at V and 5 bases at J; junction bases unmatched: 3. CDR3 sequence (DNA): TGCGCCAGCAGCCAAGAATGGACTAGCGGGGGGGTAGATACGCAGTATTTT. This gives the protein CASSQEWTSGGVDTQYF.